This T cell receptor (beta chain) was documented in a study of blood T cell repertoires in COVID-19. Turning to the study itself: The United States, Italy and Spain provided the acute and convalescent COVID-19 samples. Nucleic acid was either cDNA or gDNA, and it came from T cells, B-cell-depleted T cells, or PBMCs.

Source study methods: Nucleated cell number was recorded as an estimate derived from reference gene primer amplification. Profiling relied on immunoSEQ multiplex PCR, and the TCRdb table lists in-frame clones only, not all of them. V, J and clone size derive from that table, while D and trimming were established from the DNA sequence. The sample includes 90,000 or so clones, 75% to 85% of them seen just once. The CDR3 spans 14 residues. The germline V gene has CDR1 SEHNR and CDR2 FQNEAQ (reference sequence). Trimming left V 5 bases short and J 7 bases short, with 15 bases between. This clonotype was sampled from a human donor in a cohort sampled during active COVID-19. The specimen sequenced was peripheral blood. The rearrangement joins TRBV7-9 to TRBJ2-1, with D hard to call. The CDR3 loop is CASSALSVWNEQFF. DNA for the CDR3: TGTGCCAGCAGCGCCCTTAGTGTTTGGAATGAGCAGTTCTTC.